This TCR beta chain was captured by sequencing in a study of breast tumors, draining lymph nodes, adjacent tissues. V lost 2 bases, J lost 2 bases, and 16 bases lay in between. The CDR3 loop spans 16 amino acids. Germline values: CDR1 DFQATT, CDR2 SNEGSKA (reference sequence). Axillary draining lymph nodes of breast cancer patients supplied the node samples. Each CDR3 protein is one row after TCRdb ran MiXCR on the multiplex PCR reads. The sample comprises 200,000 to 250,000 distinct CDR3 sequences, nearly 35% of which are singletons, and approximately 3.7% rests with the top ten. Many counts were recorded for this clonotype.

This sequence joins TRBV20-1 and TRBJ1-5, with a weak D call TRBD1 (6 bases). This TCR came from a female donor with breast cancer. Some clones in this sample may be carry-over from other donors' samples. The specimen sequenced was axillary lymph node tissue. CDR3 residues: CSARSTGRGRNQPQHF. CDR3 nucleotides: TGCAGTGCTAGATCCACAGGGAGGGGACGCAATCAGCCCCAGCATTTT.